These 7 T cell receptor beta chains were sequenced from one sample in a study of T cell responses to AZD1222 COVID-19 vaccine. The repertoire was sequenced with immunoSEQ multiplex PCR; TCRdb's copy has only in-frame clones and lacks some. The sample gives over 150,000 clones, over 75% of which show up once; roughly 4% is in the top ten. Here the sequenced sample was peripheral blood, taken 28 days after the second AZD1222 dose. The origin of the receptors is an adult who received the AZD1222 COVID-19 vaccine.

The J gene is TRBJ1-1, the V gene TRBV30; TRBD1 agrees at 9 bases. The CDR3 runs to 14 residues. Germline CDR1 reads GTSNPN; CDR2 reads SVGIG (reference sequence). Losses at the gene ends were 5 bases for V and 5 bases for J; bases not matched to a gene: 9. CDR3 sequence: CAWGTGGASTEAFF. Written as DNA, the CDR3 is TGTGCCTGGGGCACAGGGGGCGCCTCGACTGAAGCTTTCTTT. The full variable domain, rest sourced from reference TRBV30 and TRBJ1-1, is SQTIHQWPATLVQPVGSPLSLECTVEGTSNPNLYWYRQAAGRGLQLLFYSVGIGQISSEVPQNLSASRPQDRQFILSSKKLLLSDSGFYLCAWGTGGASTEAFFGQGTRLTVV.

The rearrangement links TRBV1 to TRBJ2-3; the table's D gene call, TRBD1, was not cross checked with the DNA. TRBV1 is a listed pseudogene. The CDR3 is made up of 13 amino acids. CDR3 bases: TGCACCAGCAGCCAAGTGGGCGCAGATACGCAGTATTTT. Translated: CTSSQVGADTQYF.

V and J are TRBV7-2 and TRBJ2-7; 10 bases align to TRBD2. The CDR3 is 16 amino acids. Germline V gene sequence: CDR1 SGHTA, CDR2 FQGNSA. V lost 4 bases, J lost 0 bases, and 6 bases stayed unmatched. CDR3 loop: CASSSRTSGLSYEQYF. The CDR3 DNA sequence: TGTGCCAGCAGCTCACGGACTAGCGGACTCTCCTACGAGCAGTACTTC.

The V gene is TRBV5-1, the J gene TRBJ1-1; D unclear. The CDR3 has 15 amino acids. Germline V CDR1 and CDR2: SGHRS, YFSETQ. The germline V and J ends were trimmed by 0 bases and 4 bases, with 13 bases remaining between them. The CDR3: CASSLDGGRTTEAFF. As DNA, the CDR3 is TGCGCCAGCAGCTTGGACGGCGGAAGGACCACTGAAGCTTTCTTT.

The CDR3 loop reads CATRAGGDNEQFF. Written as DNA, the CDR3 is TGTGCCACCAGGGCGGGGGGAGACAATGAGCAGTTCTTC. The genes are TRBV24-1 and TRBJ2-1; 8 bases map to TRBD2. The length of the CDR3 is 13 residues. Germline CDR1 is KGHDR and CDR2 is SFDVKD. V trimming: 7 bases; J trimming: 5 bases; junction bases outside the gene matches: 3.

This rearrangement joins TRBV5-1 to TRBJ1-6, with D possibly matching TRBD1 (5 bases). This CDR3 is 13 amino acids long. With 0 bases removed from V and 15 bases from J, the gap between germline ends came to 13 bases. The germline gives CDR1 SGHRS, CDR2 YFSETQ. CDR3 in DNA: TGCGCCAGCAGCTTGGAGGGACCGCCACTCCTCCACTTT. Translating gives CASSLEGPPLLHF.

Written as DNA, the CDR3 is TGTGCCAGCAGGCGTGGGACAGGGGCAACCTCTGGAAACACCATATATTTT. It specifies CASRRGTGATSGNTIYF. The chain combines TRBV27 with TRBJ1-3; the match to TRBD1 covers 10 bases. There are 17 residues in the CDR3. Germline values: CDR1 MNHEY, CDR2 SMNVEV (reference sequence). Unmatched junction bases numbered 8, after V lost 6 bases and J lost 0 bases.